The 8 T cell receptor beta chains below come from one sample, sequenced in a study of OX40 agonist ivuxolimab in advanced cancers. TCRdb's table, derived via immunoSEQ multiplex PCR, lists solely in-frame clones and lacks some. The repertoire holds about 22,000 clones, with 80% to 90% as singletons. The source material was CD4+ or CD8+ T cells sorted from blood, sampled in a trial of the OX40 agonist ivuxolimab. The receptors derive from an adult with an advanced solid tumor such as melanoma, head and neck, liver or kidney cancer.

This clone was observed once. The V and J genes are TRBV2 and TRBJ2-7; weak D call: TRBD2 (6 bases). Germline CDR1 SNHLY, CDR2 FYNNEI. The CDR3 loop spans 16 amino acids. V gave up 6 bases and J gave up 0 bases, with 18 bases separating them. The CDR3 coding sequence is TGTGCCAGCAGAAAAGAGGAGGGGAGTAGCTCCTACGAGCAGTACTTC. This sequence encodes CASRKEEGSSSYEQYF.

In this sample, this clone turned up once. The CDR3 region has the DNA TGTGCCAGCAGTTACGGGCCAGGTTTCGGAGAGCAGTACTTC. Protein product: CASSYGPGFGEQYF. This rearrangement joins TRBV6-5 to TRBJ2-7; D is undetermined. CDR3 length equals 14 residues. Germline CDR1 reads MNHEY; CDR2 reads SVGAGI. V lost 2 bases and J 7 bases, leaving 15 bases between the germline ends.

This clone was counted ten times or more. The gene calls are TRBV19 and TRBJ1-1; D remains unclear. Germline CDR1 is LNHDA and CDR2 is SQIVND (reference sequence). The CDR3 has 14 amino acids. V was pared by 1 base and J by 0 bases, with 6 bases between. The CDR3 loop reads CASSIVRMNTEAFF. The DNA for the CDR3 is TGTGCCAGTAGTATAGTGAGGATGAACACTGAAGCTTTCTTT.

This chain uses TRBV5-8 with TRBJ2-7; D is ambiguous. Germline V gene sequence: CDR1 SGHTS, CDR2 YDEGEE. The CDR3 spans 11 residues. V lost 4 bases and J lost 4, with 6 bases in between. The DNA for the CDR3 is TGTGCCAGCAGCCATCCTTACGAGCAGTACTTC. Protein: CASSHPYEQYF.

The rearrangement joins TRBV18 to TRBJ2-7; possibly TRBD1 or TRBD2 for D (5 bases each). This CDR3 has 15 residues. Per the germline V gene, CDR1 is KGHSH and CDR2 is LQKENI. Trimming removed 3 bases at V and 0 bases at J, with 12 bases between. CDR3 in DNA: TGTGCCAGCTCACCTCCGGGACGGATCTCCTACGAGCAGTACTTC. It codes for CASSPPGRISYEQYF.

V and J are TRBV10-3 and TRBJ1-1; a possible D gene is TRBD1 (5 bases). V dropped 6 bases and J dropped 1 base, with 12 bases sitting between them. This CDR3 has 14 amino acids. Per the germline V gene, CDR1 is ENHRY and CDR2 is SYGVKD. The chain's CDR3 is CAISLTVQNTEAFF. CDR3 DNA sequence: TGTGCCATCAGCCTGACAGTTCAGAACACTGAAGCTTTCTTT.

The rearrangement uses TRBV28 and TRBJ2-3, with no clear D. There are 15 residues in the CDR3. The germline gives CDR1 MDHEN, CDR2 SYDVKM. V gave up 6 bases and J gave up 2 bases, with 15 bases separating them. CDR3 sequence: CASSALIGFTDTQYF. The CDR3 bases are TGTGCCAGCAGCGCGCTCATTGGGTTCACAGATACGCAGTATTTT. The whole variable domain, remainder taken from reference TRBV28 and TRBJ2-3, is DVKVTQSSRYLVKRTGEKVFLECVQDMDHENMFWYRQDPGLGLRLIYFSYDVKMKEKGDIPEGYSVSREKKERFSLILESASTNQTSMYLCASSALIGFTDTQYFGPGTRLTVL.

The chain has TRBV6-5 and TRBJ2-7; D assignment may be TRBD1 or TRBD2 (6 bases each). Trimming shortened V by 3 bases and J by 3 bases, and 12 bases separated the two germline ends. Germline V gene lookup returns CDR1 MNHEY and CDR2 SVGAGI. There are 14 residues in the CDR3. CDR3: CASSYSGGLYEQYF. The DNA of the CDR3 is TGTGCCAGCAGTTATAGTGGGGGGCTCTACGAGCAGTACTTC.